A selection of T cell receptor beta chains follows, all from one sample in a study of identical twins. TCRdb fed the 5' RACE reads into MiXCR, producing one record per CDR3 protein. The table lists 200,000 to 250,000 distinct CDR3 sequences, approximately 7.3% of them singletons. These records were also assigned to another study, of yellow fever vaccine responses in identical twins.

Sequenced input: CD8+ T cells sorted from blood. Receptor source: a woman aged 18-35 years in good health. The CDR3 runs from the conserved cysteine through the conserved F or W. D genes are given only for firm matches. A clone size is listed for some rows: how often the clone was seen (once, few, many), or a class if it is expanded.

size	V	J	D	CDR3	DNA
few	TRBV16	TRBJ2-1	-	CASSLRIEEQFF	TGTGCCAGCAGCCTTCGTATCGAAGAGCAGTTCTTC
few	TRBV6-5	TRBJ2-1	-	CASSNLYEQFF	TGTGCCAGCAGTAACCTTTATGAGCAGTTCTTC
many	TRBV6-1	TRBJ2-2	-	CASSPGGLGRELFF	TGTGCCAGCTCACCTGGGGGGCTCGGAAGGGAGCTGTTTTTT
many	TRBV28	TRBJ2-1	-	CASRRILNNNEQFF	TGTGCCAGCAGAAGGATCCTAAACAATAATGAGCAGTTCTTC
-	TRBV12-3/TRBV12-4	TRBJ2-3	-	CASSSALGGADTQYF	TGTGCCAGCAGTTCGGCCCTCGGAGGGGCAGATACGCAGTATTTT
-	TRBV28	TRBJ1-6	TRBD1	CASTPTGGGSPLHF	TGTGCCAGCACTCCGACAGGGGGGGGTTCACCCCTCCACTTT
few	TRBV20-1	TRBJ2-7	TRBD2	CSARDLAGGSYEQYF	TGCAGTGCTAGAGATCTAGCGGGGGGTAGCTACGAGCAGTACTTC
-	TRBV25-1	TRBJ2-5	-	CASSDLGWETQYF	TGTGCCAGCAGTGATTTGGGATGGGAGACCCAGTACTTC
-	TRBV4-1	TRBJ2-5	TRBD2	CASSQDLAGGTIKYF	TGCGCCAGCAGCCAAGATTTGGCGGGGGGTACAATTAAGTACTTC
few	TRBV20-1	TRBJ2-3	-	CSARLRSTDTQYF	TGCAGTGCTAGGCTGCGGTCCACAGATACGCAGTATTTT
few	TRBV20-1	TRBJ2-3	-	CSARDRVFTDTQYF	TGCAGTGCTAGAGACCGGGTTTTCACAGATACGCAGTATTTT
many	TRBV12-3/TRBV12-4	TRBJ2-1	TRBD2	CASSFRLAGAYNEQFF	TGTGCCAGCAGTTTCAGACTAGCGGGAGCCTACAATGAGCAGTTCTTC
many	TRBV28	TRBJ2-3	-	CASSLTFSVTDTQYF	TGTGCCAGCAGTTTGACATTCTCCGTCACAGATACGCAGTATTTT
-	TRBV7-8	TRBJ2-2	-	CASSLGRRNTGELFF	TGTGCCAGCAGCTTAGGCCGCAGGAACACCGGGGAGCTGTTTTTT
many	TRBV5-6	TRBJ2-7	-	CASSSQYSYEQYF	TGTGCCAGCAGCTCACAGTACTCCTACGAGCAGTACTTC
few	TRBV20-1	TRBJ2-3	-	CSALGLRTLTDTQYF	TGCAGTGCCCTGGGCTTACGGACCCTCACAGATACGCAGTATTTT
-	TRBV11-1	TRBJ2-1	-	CASSPTVLLLVSGYNEQFF	TGTGCCAGCAGCCCCACGGTATTACTACTAGTGAGCGGCTACAATGAGCAGTTCTTC
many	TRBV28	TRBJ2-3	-	CASSSTGLDTQYF	TGTGCCAGCAGTTCTACAGGATTGGATACGCAGTATTTT
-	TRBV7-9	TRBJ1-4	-	CASSASAPNNEKLFF	TGTGCCAGCAGCGCTTCGGCGCCTAATAATGAAAAACTGTTTTTT
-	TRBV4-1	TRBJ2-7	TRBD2	CASSQDRSGRLQEQYF	TGCGCCAGCAGCCAAGATAGGAGCGGGAGGTTGCAAGAGCAGTACTTC
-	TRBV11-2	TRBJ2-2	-	CASSRGSGELFF	TGTGCCAGCAGCCGGGGGAGCGGGGAGCTGTTTTTT
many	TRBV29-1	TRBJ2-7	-	CSVVEGHEQYF	TGCAGCGTTGTTGAGGGACACGAGCAGTACTTC
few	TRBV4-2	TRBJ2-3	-	CASSPESVGTQYF	TGTGCCAGCAGCCCAGAATCGGTGGGCACGCAGTATTTT
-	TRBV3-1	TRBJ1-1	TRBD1	CASSHPGGNRNTEAFF	TGTGCCAGCAGCCACCCAGGGGGCAATAGGAACACTGAAGCTTTCTTT
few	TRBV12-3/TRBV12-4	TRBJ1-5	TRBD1	CASKTSGGGQPQHF	TGTGCCAGCAAAACTTCAGGGGGCGGTCAGCCCCAGCATTTT
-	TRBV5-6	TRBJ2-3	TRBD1	CASSLEGTGTDTQYF	TGTGCCAGCAGCTTGGAGGGGACAGGCACAGATACGCAGTATTTT
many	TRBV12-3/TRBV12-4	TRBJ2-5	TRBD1	CASSNRGDETQYF	TGTGCCAGCAGCAACAGGGGAGACGAGACCCAGTACTTC
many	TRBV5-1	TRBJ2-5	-	CASSLAVGSELETQYF	TGCGCCAGCAGCTTGGCCGTGGGGTCGGAGTTAGAGACCCAGTACTTC
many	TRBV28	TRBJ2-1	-	CASSFQTGSSYNEQFF	TGTGCCAGCAGTTTCCAGACCGGTTCATCCTACAATGAGCAGTTCTTC